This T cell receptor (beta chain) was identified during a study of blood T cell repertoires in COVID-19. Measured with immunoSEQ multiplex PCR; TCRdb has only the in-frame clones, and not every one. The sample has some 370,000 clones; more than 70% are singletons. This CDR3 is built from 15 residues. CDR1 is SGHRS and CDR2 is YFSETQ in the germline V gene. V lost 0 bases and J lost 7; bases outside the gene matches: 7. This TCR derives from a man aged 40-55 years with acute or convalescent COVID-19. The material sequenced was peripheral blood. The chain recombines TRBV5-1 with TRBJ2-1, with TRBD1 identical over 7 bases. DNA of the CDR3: TGCGCCAGCAGCTTGGTAGGGGGCACATTGAATGAGCAGTTCTTC. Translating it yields CASSLVGGTLNEQFF.